Below, 6 T cell receptor beta chains from the same sample are listed, as sequenced in a study of blood T cell repertoires in COVID-19 (dated by TCRdb to 2018 to 2020). Receptors were amplified or captured by the immunoSEQ multiplex PCR assay. The source is immuneACCESS, and TCRdb retained only in-frame sequences with V and J called. Part of the clones is not carried over; for the studies checked, unresolved V genes explain less than half of this, and the remainder is unexplained. The sample has about 200,000 clones on record, 70% to 90% of them singletons. The ten largest account for about 5% of the sample. Specimen: peripheral blood. These receptors all come from a woman of 80 years or more with acute or convalescent COVID-19.

V gene TRBV5-1 combines with J gene TRBJ1-4; the match to TRBD1 covers 7 bases. In germline, CDR1 is SGHRS, CDR2 YFSETQ. The CDR3 totals 15 residues. With 4 bases clipped from V and 3 bases from J, the junction kept 6 bases outside the gene matches. Written as DNA, the CDR3 is TGCGCCAGCAGCCGTGGGACAGCTCCTAATGAAAAACTGTTTTTT. This codes for CASSRGTAPNEKLFF.

Written as DNA, the CDR3 is TGTGCCAGCAGCTTAGTAGGAGGCGGGGAGCTGTTTTTT. Its protein product is CASSLVGGGELFF. V is TRBV7-2 and J is TRBJ2-2; TRBD2 is a possible D gene (5 bases). There are 13 residues in the CDR3. V shed 1 base and J shed 7 bases, with 7 bases lying between them. Looked up from germline, CDR1 is SGHTA and CDR2 is FQGNSA. The variable domain in full, with the rest retrieved from reference TRBV7-2 and TRBJ2-2, is GAGVSQSPSNKVTEKGKDVELRCDPISGHTALYWYRQSLGQGLEFLIYFQGNSAPDKSGLPSDRFSAERTGGSVSTLTIQRTQQEDSAVYLCASSLVGGGELFFGEGSRLTVL.

The chain employs TRBV20-1 and TRBJ2-5; no reliable D call. Germline V CDR1 and CDR2: DFQATT, SNEGSKA (reference sequence). V was clipped by 4 bases and J by 1 base, with 4 bases between them. The CDR3 sequence is 11 residues long. The CDR3 coding sequence is TGCAGTGCTACAATCCAAGAGACCCAGTACTTC. Translated, it gives CSATIQETQYF.

This sequence joins TRBV9 and TRBJ2-2, with 8 bases aligning to TRBD2. The CDR3 runs 15 residues. Germline V CDR1 and CDR2: SGDLS, YYNGEE. The CDR3 here is CACGPSGRNTGELFF. The DNA for the CDR3 is TGTGCTTGCGGCCCCAGCGGGAGAAACACCGGGGAGCTGTTTTTT. The entire variable domain, with the rest obtained from reference TRBV9 and TRBJ2-2, is as follows: DSGVTQTPKHLITATGQRVTLRCSPRSGDLSVYWYQQSLDQGLQFLIQYYNGEERAKGNILERFSAQQFPDLHSELNLSSLELGDSALYFCACGPSGRNTGELFFGEGSRLTVL.

The chain couples TRBV30 to TRBJ1-2, with a weak D call TRBD1 (6 bases). Germline V CDR1 and CDR2: GTSNPN, SVGIG (reference sequence). Between the trimmed V and J ends, which lost 4 bases and 4 bases, there was a span of 13 bases. There are 13 residues in the CDR3. CDR3 sequence reads: CAWKNDRSYGYTF. The CDR3 DNA sequence: TGTGCCTGGAAAAACGACAGGAGCTATGGCTACACCTTC.

The gene calls are TRBV7-9 and TRBJ1-4; weak D call: TRBD1 (6 bases). CDR3 length: 14 amino acids. The germline V and J ends were trimmed by 5 bases and 4 bases, with 11 bases remaining between them. Looked up from germline, CDR1 is SEHNR and CDR2 is FQNEAQ (reference sequence). The CDR3, as DNA: TGTGCCAGCAGCCAACAGGGCCTTAATGAAAAACTGTTTTTT. Its protein is CASSQQGLNEKLFF.